This T cell receptor beta chain is drawn from a study of Graves' ophthalmopathy and Graves' hyperthyroidism. About the study: If no ophthalmopathy appeared within 18 months of follow-up, hyperthyroidism was termed stable.

Ages of hyperthyroidism patients ran from 18 to 65, and their diagnoses were new, under 2 months' duration. Study results and limitations: Among expanded thyroid clonotypes above 0.001 frequency, most also occurred in blood.

CDR3 length: 13 amino acids. The ends were cut back, 3 bases at V and 5 bases at J, with 11 bases in the middle. This clonotype was observed many times. Its antigen is not known. CDR3 regions of TCR beta were amplified from RNA transcripts. The library came from an HTBI-primed first-round RT-PCR and a second-round multiplex PCR. A single record per CDR3 protein comes from TCRdb applying MiXCR to the multiplex PCR reads. In the table there are 560,000 or so distinct CDR3 sequences, roughly 40% of which are singletons. This chain connects TRBV12-3 or TRBV12-4 to TRBJ2-7; D is ambiguous. This sequence originates from an adult man with Graves' hyperthyroidism. The specimen sequenced was peripheral blood or thyroid tissue (not recorded which). For the CDR3, the DNA is TGTGCCAGCAGTTTCATCCTCGGCAACGAGCAGTACTTC. It encodes CASSFILGNEQYF.